This record covers a single T cell receptor beta chain. As originally analysed: Amplification with reference gene primers provided the estimates of nucleated cell counts. Libraries were prepared by immunoSEQ multiplex PCR; TCRdb keeps only in-frame clonotypes and omits some of them. That table gives V, J and clone size, and the DNA gave D and trimming. Of 190,000 or so clones in the sample, about 77% were seen once. This sample is part of a study of blood T cell repertoires in COVID-19. Across the study: Acute-phase and convalescent COVID-19 samples originated in the United States, Italy and Spain. The analysed material was cDNA or gDNA that came from T cells, B-cell-depleted T cells, or PBMCs.

Germline values: CDR1 SNHLY, CDR2 FYNNEI. The V segment lost 7 bases and the J segment 6 bases; nucleotides outside the gene matches: 7. This CDR3 is built from 15 residues. The sequencing sample was made of peripheral blood. The genes are TRBV2 and TRBJ1-6; 9 bases match TRBD1. The clonotype comes from a woman of 80 years or more with active or convalescent COVID-19. The CDR3 loop is CASTKGGQGNSPLHF. The CDR3 nucleotides are TGTGCCAGCACCAAAGGGGGACAGGGTAATTCACCCCTCCACTTT.